This T cell receptor (beta chain) was obtained from a study of regulatory T cells in long-lasting Graves disease. Study-wide points: Relative to new patients (under 1,000), persistent patients exhibited greater sharing of public clonotypes (around 2,500).

The CDR3 is 14 amino acids. Germline lookup yields CDR1 SGDLS and CDR2 YYNGEE. Trimming stripped 2 bases from V and 5 bases from J, with 11 bases between. To make TCR beta libraries, researchers used iRepertoire HTBI primers and Arm-PCR of CDR3 regions. Study processing details: Overall, samples carried some 67 TRBV and approximately 14 TRBJ segments. TCRdb processed the multiplex PCR reads anew with MiXCR; each CDR3 protein has one entry. These V and J calls originate from TCRdb's pipeline instead of the authors' own analysis. In the table there are more than 350,000 distinct CDR3 sequences, under 15% of which are singletons. Time point here: newly diagnosed GD, antithyroid drugs for less than 3 months. With RNA extracted from PBMCs as input, the TCR library was made. In this sample, this clonotype turned up a few times. What it recognizes is unknown. This sample was shared with a second study, whose subject was T cells in Graves' hyperthyroidism and ophthalmopathy. That paper states: A set of HTBI primers served as the primers for a first-round RT-PCR of the TCR CDR3.

V gene TRBV9 combines with J gene TRBJ1-5; D may be TRBD1 (6 bases). Sequencing used peripheral blood mononuclear cells (PBMCs), obtained at new diagnosis, from a patient treated with antithyroid drugs. The sequence was collected from a woman aged 25 to 39 with Graves disease. The CDR3 loop is CASSVGAGDQPQHF. The CDR3 region has the DNA TGTGCCAGCAGCGTTGGGGCAGGGGATCAGCCCCAGCATTTT.